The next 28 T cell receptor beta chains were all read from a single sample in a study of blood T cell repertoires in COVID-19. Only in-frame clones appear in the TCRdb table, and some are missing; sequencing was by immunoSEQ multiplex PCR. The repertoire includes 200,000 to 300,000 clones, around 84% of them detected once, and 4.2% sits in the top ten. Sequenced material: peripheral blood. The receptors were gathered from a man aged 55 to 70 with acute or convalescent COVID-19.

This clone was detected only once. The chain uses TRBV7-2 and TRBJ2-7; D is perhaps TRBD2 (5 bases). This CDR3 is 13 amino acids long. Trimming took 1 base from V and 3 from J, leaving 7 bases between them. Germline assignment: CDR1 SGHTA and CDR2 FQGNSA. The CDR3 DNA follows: TGTGCCAGCAGCTTAGGAGGGTTCTACGAGCAGTACTTC. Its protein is CASSLGGFYEQYF.

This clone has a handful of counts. Here the CDR3 reads CASSQGQAYNQPQHF. Here the CDR3 DNA reads TGCGCCAGCAGCCAAGGACAGGCTTACAATCAGCCCCAGCATTTT. J is TRBJ1-5 and V is TRBV4-1; D is possibly TRBD1 (6 bases). The CDR3 length is 15 residues. V was cut by 1 base and J by 3 bases, with 10 bases left in between. The germline V gene encodes CDR1 MGHRA and CDR2 YSYEKL.

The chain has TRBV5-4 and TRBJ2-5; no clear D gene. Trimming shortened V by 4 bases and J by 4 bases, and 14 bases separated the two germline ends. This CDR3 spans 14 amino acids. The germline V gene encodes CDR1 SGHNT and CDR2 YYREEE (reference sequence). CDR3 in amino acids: CASSPVDRRETQYF. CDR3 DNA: TGTGCCAGCAGCCCCGTTGATAGGAGAGAGACCCAGTACTTC. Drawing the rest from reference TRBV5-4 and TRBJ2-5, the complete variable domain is ETGVTQSPTHLIKTRGQQVTLRCSSQSGHNTVSWYQQALGQGPQFIFQYYREEENGRGNFPPRFSGLQFPNYSSELNVNALELDDSALYLCASSPVDRRETQYFGPGTRLLVL.

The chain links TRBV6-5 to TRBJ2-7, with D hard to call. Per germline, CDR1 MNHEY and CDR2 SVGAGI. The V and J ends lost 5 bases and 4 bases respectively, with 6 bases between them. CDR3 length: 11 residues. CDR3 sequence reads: CASSNRYEQYF. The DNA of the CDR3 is TGTGCCAGCAGTAACCGGTACGAGCAGTACTTC.

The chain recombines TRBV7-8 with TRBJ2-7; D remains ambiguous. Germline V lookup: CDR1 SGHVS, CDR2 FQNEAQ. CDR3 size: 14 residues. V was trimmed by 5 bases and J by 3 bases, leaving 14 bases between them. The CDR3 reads CASSVASPGYEQYF. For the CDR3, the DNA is TGTGCCAGCAGCGTTGCATCACCCGGCTACGAGCAGTACTTC. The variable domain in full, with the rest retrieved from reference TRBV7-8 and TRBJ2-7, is GAGVSQSPRYKVAKRGQDVALRCDPISGHVSLFWYQQALGQGPEFLTYFQNEAQLDKSGLPSDRFFAERPEGSVSTLKIQRTQQEDSAVYLCASSVASPGYEQYFGPGTRLTVT.

The DNA of the CDR3 is TGTGCCAGCAGCCGACCTAGGGGCGCGGGGGGGTACTACAATGAGCAGTTCTTC. It is translated as CASSRPRGAGGYYNEQFF. This sequence joins TRBV6-6 and TRBJ2-1, with TRBD2 matching 9 bases. V lost 6 bases, J lost 3 bases, and 15 bases stayed unmatched. CDR3 size: 18 residues. The germline CDR1 and CDR2 sequences are MNHNY and SVGAGI (reference sequence).

The CDR3 nucleotides read TGTGCCTGGAGCTCAGGAGGGGCGTATGGCTACACCTTC. It encodes CAWSSGGAYGYTF. The rearrangement joins TRBV30 to TRBJ1-2; D might be TRBD1 (5 bases). The germline gives CDR1 GTSNPN, CDR2 SVGIG (reference sequence). V was clipped by 3 bases and J by 5 bases, with 13 bases between them. CDR3 size: 13 residues.

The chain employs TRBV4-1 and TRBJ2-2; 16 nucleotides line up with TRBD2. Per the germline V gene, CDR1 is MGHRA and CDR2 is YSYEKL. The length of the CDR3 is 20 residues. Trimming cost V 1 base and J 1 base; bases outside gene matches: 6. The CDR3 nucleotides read TGCGCCAGCAGCCAAGGGCCGGGACTAGCGGGAGGGGGGAACACCGGGGAGCTGTTTTTT. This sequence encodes CASSQGPGLAGGGNTGELFF.

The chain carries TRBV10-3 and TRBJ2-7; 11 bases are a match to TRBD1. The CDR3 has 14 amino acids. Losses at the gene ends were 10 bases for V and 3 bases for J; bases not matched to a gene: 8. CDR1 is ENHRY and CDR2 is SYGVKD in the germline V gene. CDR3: CATHPGQGGYEQYF. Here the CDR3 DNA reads TGTGCCACGCATCCGGGACAGGGGGGCTACGAGCAGTACTTC.

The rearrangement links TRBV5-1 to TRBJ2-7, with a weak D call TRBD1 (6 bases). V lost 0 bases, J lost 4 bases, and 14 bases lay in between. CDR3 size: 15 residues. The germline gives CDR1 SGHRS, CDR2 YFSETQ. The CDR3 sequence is CASSLAAKGEYEQYF. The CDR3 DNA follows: TGCGCCAGCAGCTTGGCCGCAAAGGGGGAATACGAGCAGTACTTC.

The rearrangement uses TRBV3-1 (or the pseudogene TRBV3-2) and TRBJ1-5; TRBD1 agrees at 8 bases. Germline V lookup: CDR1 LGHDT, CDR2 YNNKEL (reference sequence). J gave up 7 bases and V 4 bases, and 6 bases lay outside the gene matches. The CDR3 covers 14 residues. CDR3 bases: TGTGCCAGCAGCCTTCTTAACAGGGGGCAGCCCCAGCATTTT. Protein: CASSLLNRGQPQHF.

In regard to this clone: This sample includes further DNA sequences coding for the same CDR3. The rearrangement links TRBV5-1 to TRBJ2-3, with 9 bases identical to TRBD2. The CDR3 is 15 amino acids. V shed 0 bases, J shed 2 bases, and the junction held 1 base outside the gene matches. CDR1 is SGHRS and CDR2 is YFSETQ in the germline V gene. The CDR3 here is CASSLGLADTDTQYF. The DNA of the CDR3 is TGCGCCAGCAGCTTGGGACTAGCGGACACAGATACGCAGTATTTT.

CDR3 in amino acids: CASSYYGQGGYGYTF. CDR3 DNA sequence: TGTGCCAGCAGTTACTACGGGCAAGGAGGCTATGGCTACACCTTC. The chain recombines TRBV6-5 with TRBJ1-2; D is uncertain. The V end lost 1 base, the J end lost 4 bases, and 13 bases lay between the germline ends. This CDR3 is built from 15 residues. Germline values: CDR1 MNHEY, CDR2 SVGAGI.

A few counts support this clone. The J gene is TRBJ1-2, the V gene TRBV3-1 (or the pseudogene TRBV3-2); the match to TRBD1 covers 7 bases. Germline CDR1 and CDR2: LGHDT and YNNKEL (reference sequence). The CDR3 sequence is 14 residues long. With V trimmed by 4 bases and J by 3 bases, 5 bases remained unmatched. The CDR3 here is CASSPLGQYYGYTF. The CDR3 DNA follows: TGTGCCAGCAGCCCACTGGGACAGTACTATGGCTACACCTTC.

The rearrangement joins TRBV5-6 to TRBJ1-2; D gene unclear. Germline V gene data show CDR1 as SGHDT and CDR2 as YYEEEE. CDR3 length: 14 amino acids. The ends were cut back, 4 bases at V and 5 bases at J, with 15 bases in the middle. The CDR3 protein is CASSKNGRDYGYTF. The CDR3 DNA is TGTGCCAGCAGCAAAAATGGACGGGATTATGGCTACACCTTC.

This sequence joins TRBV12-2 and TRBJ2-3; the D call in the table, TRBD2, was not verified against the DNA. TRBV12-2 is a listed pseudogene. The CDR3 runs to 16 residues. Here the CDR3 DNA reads TGTGCAAGTCGCTTAGGTACTAGCGGGGGTACAGATACGCAGTATTTT. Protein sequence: CASRLGTSGGTDTQYF.

CDR3 sequence: CASRTDSSSYNEQFF. CDR3 sequence (DNA): TGTGCCAGCAGGACGGACAGTAGCTCCTACAATGAGCAGTTCTTC. The chain has TRBV2 and TRBJ2-1; TRBD1 is a possible D gene (6 bases). V was cut by 6 bases and J by 0 bases, with 12 bases left in between. The germline V gene has CDR1 SNHLY and CDR2 FYNNEI. This CDR3 comprises 15 residues.

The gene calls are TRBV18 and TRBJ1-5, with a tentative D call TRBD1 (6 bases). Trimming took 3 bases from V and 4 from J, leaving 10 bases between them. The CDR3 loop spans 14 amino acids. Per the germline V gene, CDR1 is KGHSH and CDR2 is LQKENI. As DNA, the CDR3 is TGTGCCAGCTCACCTTATAGGGGGAATCAGCCCCAGCATTTT. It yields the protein CASSPYRGNQPQHF. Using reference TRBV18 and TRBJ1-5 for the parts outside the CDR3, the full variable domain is NAGVMQNPRHLVRRRGQEARLRCSPMKGHSHVYWYRQLPEEGLKFMVYLQKENIIDESGMPKERFSAEFPKEGPSILRIQQVVRGDSAAYFCASSPYRGNQPQHFGDGTRLSIL.

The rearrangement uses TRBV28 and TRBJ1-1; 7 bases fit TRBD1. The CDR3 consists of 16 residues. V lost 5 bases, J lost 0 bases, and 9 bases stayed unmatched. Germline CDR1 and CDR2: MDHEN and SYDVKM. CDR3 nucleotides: TGTGCCAGCAGTCTGACAGGGTCCCGAATGAACACTGAAGCTTTCTTT. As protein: CASSLTGSRMNTEAFF.

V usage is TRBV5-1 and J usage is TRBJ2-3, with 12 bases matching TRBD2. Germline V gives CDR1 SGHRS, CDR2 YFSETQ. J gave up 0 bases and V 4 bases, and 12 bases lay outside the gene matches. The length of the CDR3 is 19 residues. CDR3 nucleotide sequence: TGCGCCAGCAGCCAACCCATTGGACTAGCGGGGAGTAGCACAGATACGCAGTATTTT. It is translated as CASSQPIGLAGSSTDTQYF.

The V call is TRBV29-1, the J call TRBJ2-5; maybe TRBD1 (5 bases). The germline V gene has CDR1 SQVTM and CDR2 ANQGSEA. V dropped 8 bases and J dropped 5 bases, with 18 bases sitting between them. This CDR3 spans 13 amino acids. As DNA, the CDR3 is TGCAGCTCCCACACGCAGGGCGGCGAGACCCAGTACTTC. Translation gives CSSHTQGGETQYF.

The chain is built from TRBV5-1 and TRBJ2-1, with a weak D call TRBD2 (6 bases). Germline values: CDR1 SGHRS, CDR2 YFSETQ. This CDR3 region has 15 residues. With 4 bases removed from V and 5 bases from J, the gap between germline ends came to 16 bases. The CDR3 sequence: CASSLILGGNNEQFF. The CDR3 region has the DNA TGCGCCAGCAGCCTCATACTCGGGGGAAACAATGAGCAGTTCTTC.

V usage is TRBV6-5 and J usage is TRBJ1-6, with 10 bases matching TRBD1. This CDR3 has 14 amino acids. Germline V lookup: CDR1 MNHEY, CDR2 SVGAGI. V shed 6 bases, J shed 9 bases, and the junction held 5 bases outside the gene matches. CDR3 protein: CASRSGTGVSPLHF. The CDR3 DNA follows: TGTGCCAGCAGGTCCGGGACAGGGGTTTCACCCCTCCACTTT.

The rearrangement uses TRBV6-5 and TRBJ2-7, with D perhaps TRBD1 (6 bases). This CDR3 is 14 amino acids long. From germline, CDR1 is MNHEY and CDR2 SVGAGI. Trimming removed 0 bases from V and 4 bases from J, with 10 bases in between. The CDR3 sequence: CASSYSGQLYEQYF. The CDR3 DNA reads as TGTGCCAGCAGTTACTCTGGACAGTTATACGAGCAGTACTTC.

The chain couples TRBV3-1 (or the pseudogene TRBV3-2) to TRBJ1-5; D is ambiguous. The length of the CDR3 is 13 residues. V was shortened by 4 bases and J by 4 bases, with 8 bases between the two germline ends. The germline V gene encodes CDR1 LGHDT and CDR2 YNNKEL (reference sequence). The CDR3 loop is CASSLLGNQPQHF. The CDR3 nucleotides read TGTGCCAGCAGCCTGCTCGGGAATCAGCCCCAGCATTTT.

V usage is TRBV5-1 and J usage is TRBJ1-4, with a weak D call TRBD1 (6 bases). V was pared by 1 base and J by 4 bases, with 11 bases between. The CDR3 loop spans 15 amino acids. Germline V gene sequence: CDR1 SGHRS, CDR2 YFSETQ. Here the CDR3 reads CASSLSGALNEKLFF. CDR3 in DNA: TGCGCCAGCAGCTTGTCAGGGGCGCTTAATGAAAAACTGTTTTTT.

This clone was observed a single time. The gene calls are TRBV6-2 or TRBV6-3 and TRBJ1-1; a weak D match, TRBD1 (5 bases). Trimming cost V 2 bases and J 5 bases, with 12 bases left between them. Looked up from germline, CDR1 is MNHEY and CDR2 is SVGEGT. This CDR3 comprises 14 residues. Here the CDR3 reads CASSYGAVVTEAFF. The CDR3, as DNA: TGTGCCAGCAGTTACGGGGCTGTCGTGACTGAAGCTTTCTTT.

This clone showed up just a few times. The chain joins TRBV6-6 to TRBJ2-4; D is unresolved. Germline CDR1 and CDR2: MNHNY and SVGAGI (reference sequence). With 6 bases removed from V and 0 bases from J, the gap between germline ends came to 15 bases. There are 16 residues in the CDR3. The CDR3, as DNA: TGTGCCAGCAGCCAACAGAGCACCTTAGCCAAAAACATTCAGTACTTC. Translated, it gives CASSQQSTLAKNIQYF.